The entry that follows covers one TCR beta chain sequence. Its antigen is still unknown. The assay was immunoSEQ multiplex PCR, and TCRdb's table has in-frame clones only and misses some. The sample holds 130,000 or so clones, approximately 90% seen once. The sample belongs to a study of radiotherapy plus CTLA-4 blockade in lung cancer. Study-wide background: Objective responses were seen in around 18% of patients, disease control in about 30%. Regarding the study as a whole: TCR clones of tumor origin grew in blood after radiotherapy plus ipilimumab. It was early blood T cell clone dynamics, with interferon-beta, that reportedly best predicted response.

Trimming took 3 bases from V and 7 from J; bases not matched to a gene: 7. Germline V lookup: CDR1 KGHSH, CDR2 LQKENI. The CDR3 consists of 16 residues. The clonotype was recovered from a human donor with non-small cell lung cancer that progressed on radiotherapy plus ipilimumab. The sequences come from peripheral blood, collected from a patient treated with radiotherapy plus ipilimumab. The V call is TRBV18, the J call TRBJ2-2; 11 bases are shared with TRBD1. This CDR3 is CASSPSRTGGIGELFF. CDR3 nucleotides: TGTGCCAGCTCACCTTCGAGGACAGGGGGCATCGGGGAGCTGTTTTTT. Complete variable domain (other parts from reference TRBV18 and TRBJ2-2): NAGVMQNPRHLVRRRGQEARLRCSPMKGHSHVYWYRQLPEEGLKFMVYLQKENIIDESGMPKERFSAEFPKEGPSILRIQQVVRGDSAAYFCASSPSRTGGIGELFFGEGSRLTVL.